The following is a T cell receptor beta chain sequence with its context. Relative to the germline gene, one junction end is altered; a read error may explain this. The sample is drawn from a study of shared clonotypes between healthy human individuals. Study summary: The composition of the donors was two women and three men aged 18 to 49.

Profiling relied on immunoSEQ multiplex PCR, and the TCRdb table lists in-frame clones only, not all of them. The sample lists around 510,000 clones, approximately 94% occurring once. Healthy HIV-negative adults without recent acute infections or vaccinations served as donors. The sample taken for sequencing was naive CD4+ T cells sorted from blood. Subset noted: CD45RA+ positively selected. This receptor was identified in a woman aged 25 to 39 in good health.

CDR3 loop: CASSSRAYGQYF. The CDR3 nucleotides are TGTGCCAGCAGTTCGAGGGCGTACGGGCAGTACTTC. The J gene is TRBJ2-7, the V gene TRBV6-6; a possible D gene is TRBD2 (5 bases). The CDR3 runs 12 residues. Germline V gene sequence: CDR1 MNHNY, CDR2 SVGAGI (reference sequence).